What follows describes a single T cell receptor beta chain. Here immunoSEQ multiplex PCR was the method, and the copy in TCRdb shows in-frame clones only, minus some. Of about 180,000 clones in the sample, just over 90% are singletons; the top ten hold around 1.5%. The CDR3 covers 15 residues. The ends were cut back, 5 bases at V and 0 bases at J, with 12 bases in the middle. Germline CDR1 is SGHTA and CDR2 is FQGNSA. This sample was included in a study of control samples from healthy donors and cancer patients. The clonotype was recovered from a man aged 25 to 45 in good health. The chain is built from TRBV7-2 and TRBJ2-3; D possibly corresponds to TRBD2 (6 bases). Sequencing was carried out using blood. This CDR3 is CASSTDYSSTDTQYF. CDR3 nucleotide sequence: TGTGCCAGCAGCACGGACTACTCTAGCACAGATACGCAGTATTTT.